This T cell receptor beta chain appears in the sequencing data of a study of T cells in Graves' hyperthyroidism and ophthalmopathy. Study conclusions and caveats: In the blood, most expanded thyroid clonotypes above 0.001 appeared as well. From stable hyperthyroidism, ophthalmopathy was set apart by a 13 V-J model. A median 6.5 months before onset, the model predicted ophthalmopathy.

Only a few counts were recorded for this clonotype. Its antigen is not known. Newly diagnosed hyperthyroidism, duration under 2 months, in patients aged 18 to 65. RNA transcripts provided the source from which TCR beta CDR3 regions were amplified. A set of HTBI primers served as the primers for a first-round RT-PCR of the TCR CDR3. One entry per CDR3 protein results from TCRdb running MiXCR on the multiplex PCR reads. Of 250,000 or so distinct CDR3 sequences listed, nearly 15% are singletons. V lost 4 bases and J lost 6, with 13 bases in between. Germline lookup yields CDR1 WSHSY and CDR2 SAAADI. This CDR3 has 13 amino acids.

Input material: blood. The chain joins TRBV10-2 to TRBJ2-7; D ambiguous. The receptor comes from a woman in her forties or fifties with Graves' hyperthyroidism that later progressed to Graves' ophthalmopathy. Here the CDR3 reads CASSGHLESEQYF. The CDR3 region has the DNA TGCGCCAGCAGTGGACATTTGGAGAGCGAGCAGTACTTC.